The clone carrying this T cell receptor beta chain was seen more than once but under ten times. Antigen: not known. Quantitative 5'-RACE with molecular barcodes generated TCR beta libraries. TCRdb independently ran MiXCR on the 5' RACE reads; one entry per CDR3 protein. The repertoire holds 340,000 or so distinct CDR3 sequences, over 12% seen once, with approximately 1.1% in the top ten. The source of the sample is a study of CD8 T cells in ankylosing spondylitis. Study-wide findings and caveats: Several of the motif variants were reported before in synovial fluid and blood from reactive arthritis. The disease-linked clones had a CD8+ phenotype and low blood frequencies.

V lost 9 bases and J 7 bases, leaving 9 bases between the germline ends. This CDR3 is 10 amino acids long. CDR1 is SGHTA and CDR2 is FQGNSA in the germline V gene. The clonotype was recovered from a male donor with ankylosing spondylitis or in good health (not recorded which). The genes are TRBV7-2 and TRBJ1-1; TRBD1 might be the D (6 bases). The sequencing sample was made of blood, either unsorted or a sorted T cell fraction (not recorded which). The CDR3 spells CASSRGEAFF. Here the CDR3 DNA reads TGTGCCAGTTCCAGGGGTGAAGCTTTCTTT.